The 2 T cell receptor beta chains reported below all come from one sample, sequenced in a study of B cell selection in AIRE deficiency. The regulatory T cell sort gate was CD4+CD25hiCD127low/negative. Using immunoSEQ multiplex PCR, the repertoire was profiled, and TCRdb retains in-frame clones only, with some absent. Of tens of thousands of clones listed, around 90% are singletons. Sequences were obtained from CD4+CD25+ Tregs sorted from PBMCs. These receptors were obtained from a human donor in good health.

This clone occurred a few times. The V and J genes are TRBV5-1 and TRBJ2-1; TRBD1 might be the D (5 bases). The CDR3 is made up of 16 amino acids. The germline gives CDR1 SGHRS, CDR2 YFSETQ. Trimming pared 1 base from V and 0 bases from J, leaving 11 bases between. The CDR3 coding sequence is TGCGCCAGCAGCTTGCCGACAGAGAGCTCCTACAATGAGCAGTTCTTC. It specifies CASSLPTESSYNEQFF. The full variable domain, rest sourced from reference TRBV5-1 and TRBJ2-1, is KAGVTQTPRYLIKTRGQQVTLSCSPISGHRSVSWYQQTPGQGLQFLFEYFSETQRNKGNFPGRFSGRQFSNSRSEMNVSTLELGDSALYLCASSLPTESSYNEQFFGPGTRLTVL.

The rearrangement uses TRBV25-1 and TRBJ2-2; no firm D call. The CDR3 totals 13 residues. Trimming pared 4 bases from V and 4 bases from J, leaving 7 bases between. Germline CDR1 is MGHDK and CDR2 is SYGVNS. The CDR3 bases are TGTGCCAGCAGTGCAATTATCACCGGGGAGCTGTTTTTT. Its protein product is CASSAIITGELFF.